This TCR beta chain is drawn from a study of CD8 T cells in ankylosing spondylitis. TCRdb re-derived calls from the 5' RACE reads in MiXCR, one entry per CDR3 protein. Of about 30,000 distinct CDR3 sequences in the sample, approximately 15% were seen once. Per the germline V gene, CDR1 is SQVTM and CDR2 is ANQGSEA. Trimming cost V 5 bases and J 7 bases; bases outside gene matches: 8. The CDR3 loop spans 13 amino acids. The table lists this clonotype with a few counts. The chain couples TRBV29-1 to TRBJ2-7; TRBD1 matches 10 bases. The sequencing sample was made of blood. The sequence derives from a male donor with ankylosing spondylitis or in good health (not recorded which). For the CDR3, the DNA is TGCAGCGTTAGGGACAGGGGCAATTCGGAGCAGTACTTC. Protein sequence: CSVRDRGNSEQYF.